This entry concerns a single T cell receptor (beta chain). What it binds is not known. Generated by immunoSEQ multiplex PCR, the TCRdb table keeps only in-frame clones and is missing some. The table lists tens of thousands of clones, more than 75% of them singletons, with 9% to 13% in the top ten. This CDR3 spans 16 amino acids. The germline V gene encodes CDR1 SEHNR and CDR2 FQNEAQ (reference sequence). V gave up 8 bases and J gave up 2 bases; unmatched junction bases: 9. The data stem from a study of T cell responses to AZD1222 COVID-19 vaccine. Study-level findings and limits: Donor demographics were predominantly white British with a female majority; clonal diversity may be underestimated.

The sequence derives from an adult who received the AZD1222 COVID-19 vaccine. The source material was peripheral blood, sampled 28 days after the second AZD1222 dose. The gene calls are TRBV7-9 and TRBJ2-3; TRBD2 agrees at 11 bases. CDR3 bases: TGTGCCAGCCGACCCTCTAGCGGGGGGCCCACAGATACGCAGTATTTT. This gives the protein CASRPSSGGPTDTQYF.